This TCR beta chain was obtained from a study of blood T cell repertoires in COVID-19. Assay used: immunoSEQ multiplex PCR; TCRdb lists only in-frame clones, some missing. The sample yields over 200,000 clones, over 65% seen once. CDR3 size: 15 residues. Germline loops: CDR1 SGHNT, CDR2 YYREEE (reference sequence). Trimming took 3 bases from V and 2 from J; bases not matched to a gene: 5. Material: peripheral blood. The rearrangement uses TRBV5-4 and TRBJ1-1; the match to TRBD1 covers 9 bases. The receptor was derived from a woman in her 70s with active or convalescent COVID-19. The CDR3 loop reads CASSWGQGRNTEAFF. In nucleotides, the CDR3 is TGTGCCAGCAGCTGGGGACAGGGAAGAAACACTGAAGCTTTCTTT.